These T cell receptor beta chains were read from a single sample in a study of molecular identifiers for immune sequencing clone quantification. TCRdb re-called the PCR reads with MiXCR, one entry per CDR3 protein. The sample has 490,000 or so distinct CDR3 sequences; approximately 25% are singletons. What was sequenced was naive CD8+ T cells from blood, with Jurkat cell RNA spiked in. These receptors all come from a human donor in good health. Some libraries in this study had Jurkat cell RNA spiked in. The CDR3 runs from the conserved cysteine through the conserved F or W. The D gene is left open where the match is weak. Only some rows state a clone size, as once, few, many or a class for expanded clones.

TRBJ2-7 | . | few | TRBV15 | CATSKSRGAYEQYF | TGTGCCACCAGCAAATCCCGTGGGGCCTACGAGCAGTACTTC
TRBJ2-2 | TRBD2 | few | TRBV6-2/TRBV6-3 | CASSYSRASGGNTGELFF | TGTGCCAGCAGTTACTCGAGAGCTAGCGGGGGGAACACCGGGGAGCTGTTTTTT
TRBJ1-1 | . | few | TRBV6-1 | CATELFEAFF | TGTGCCACCGAGTTGTTTGAAGCTTTCTTT
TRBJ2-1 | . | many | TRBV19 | CASIGGREQFF | TGTGCCAGTATAGGGGGGCGGGAGCAGTTCTTC
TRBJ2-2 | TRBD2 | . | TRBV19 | CASSTTDLAELNTGELFF | TGTGCCAGTAGTACCACAGATCTAGCGGAGTTGAACACCGGGGAGCTGTTTTTT
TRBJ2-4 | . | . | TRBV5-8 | CASSLGLGLGAIQYF | TGTGCCAGCAGCTTGGGGCTTGGCCTCGGAGCCATTCAGTACTTC
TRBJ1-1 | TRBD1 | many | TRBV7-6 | CASSLVTGVNTEAFF | TGTGCCAGCAGCTTAGTGACAGGGGTGAACACTGAAGCTTTCTTT
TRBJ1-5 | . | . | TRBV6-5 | CASSQQGGSQHF | TGTGCCAGCAGTCAACAGGGAGGGTCCCAGCATTTT
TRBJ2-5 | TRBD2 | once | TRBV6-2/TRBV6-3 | CASSYLGRFVMGQETQYF | TGTGCCAGCAGTTACCTCGGGAGGTTTGTGATGGGGCAAGAGACCCAGTACTTC
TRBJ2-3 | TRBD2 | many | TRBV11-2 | CASSFWTSGSKVTQYF | TGTGCCAGCAGCTTCTGGACTAGCGGGAGTAAGGTTACGCAGTATTTT
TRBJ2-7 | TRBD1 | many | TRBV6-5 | CASSYRRTGGNYEQYF | TGTGCCAGCAGTTACCGCAGGACAGGGGGAAACTACGAGCAGTACTTC
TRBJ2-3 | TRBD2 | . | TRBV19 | CASTGTSGGLDTQYF | TGTGCCAGTACTGGGACTAGCGGGGGTTTAGATACGCAGTATTTT
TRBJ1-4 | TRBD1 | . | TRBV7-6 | CASSLGTVTEKLFF | TGTGCCAGCAGCCTCGGGACAGTTACTGAAAAACTGTTTTTT
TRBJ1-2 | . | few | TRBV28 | CASSLKRWEGYTF | TGTGCCAGCAGTTTGAAAAGGTGGGAAGGCTACACCTTC
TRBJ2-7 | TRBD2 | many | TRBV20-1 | CSARSGTSGGRSYEQYF | TGCAGTGCTAGGTCCGGGACTAGCGGAGGGCGCTCCTACGAGCAGTACTTC
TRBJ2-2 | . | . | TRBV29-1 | CSVVMTTGELFF | TGCAGCGTTGTCATGACCACCGGGGAGCTGTTTTTT
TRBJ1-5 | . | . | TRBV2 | CASSEVRSGYNQPQHF | TGTGCCAGCAGTGAAGTAAGGAGTGGATACAATCAGCCCCAGCATTTT
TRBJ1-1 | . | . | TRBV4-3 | CASSQDASRRPNTEAFF | TGCGCCAGCAGCCAAGATGCGTCACGGAGGCCGAACACTGAAGCTTTCTTT
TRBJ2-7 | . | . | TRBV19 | CASSRTPGVSYEQYF | TGTGCCAGTAGCAGGACCCCCGGAGTATCCTACGAGCAGTACTTC
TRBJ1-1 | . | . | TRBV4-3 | CASSLVQDVNTEAFF | TGCGCCAGCAGCCTAGTACAGGATGTGAACACTGAAGCTTTCTTT
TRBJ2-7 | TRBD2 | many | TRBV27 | CASSLDAGEVYEQYF | TGTGCCAGCAGTTTAGACGCGGGAGAGGTCTACGAGCAGTACTTC
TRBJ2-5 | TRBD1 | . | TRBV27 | CASSSIIGGPQEPQYF | TGTGCCAGCAGTTCTATAATAGGGGGCCCCCAAGAGCCCCAGTACTTC
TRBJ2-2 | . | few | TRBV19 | CASSNGPGELFF | TGTGCCAGTAGTAATGGGCCCGGGGAGCTGTTTTTT
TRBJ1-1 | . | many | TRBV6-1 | CASRLTSTEAFF | TGTGCCAGCAGGCTGACCTCCACTGAAGCTTTCTTT
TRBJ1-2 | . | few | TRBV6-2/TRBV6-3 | CASNHWQNYGYTF | TGTGCCAGCAACCACTGGCAGAACTATGGCTACACCTTC
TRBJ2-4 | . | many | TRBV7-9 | CASSSMGHQAKNIQYF | TGTGCCAGCAGCTCGATGGGACACCAAGCCAAAAACATTCAGTACTTC
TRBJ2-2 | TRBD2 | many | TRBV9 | CASSVTSGYTGELFF | TGTGCCAGCAGCGTTACTAGCGGTTACACCGGGGAGCTGTTTTTT
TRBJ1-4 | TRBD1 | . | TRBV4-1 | CASSQEFRGPEKLFF | TGCGCCAGCAGCCAAGAGTTCAGGGGGCCTGAAAAACTGTTTTTT
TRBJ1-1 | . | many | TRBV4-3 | CASSQDRTGGGTEAFF | TGCGCCAGCAGCCAAGATAGGACCGGGGGAGGCACTGAAGCTTTCTTT
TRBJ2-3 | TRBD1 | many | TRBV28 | CASRWKPGQGSATDTQYF | TGTGCCAGCAGGTGGAAACCGGGACAGGGGTCTGCCACAGATACGCAGTATTTT
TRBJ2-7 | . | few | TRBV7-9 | CASSNGGLSYEQYF | TGTGCCAGCAGCAACGGGGGACTTTCCTACGAGCAGTACTTC
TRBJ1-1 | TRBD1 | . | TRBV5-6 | CASSPYDRAGTEAFF | TGTGCCAGCAGCCCATACGACAGGGCGGGCACTGAAGCTTTCTTT
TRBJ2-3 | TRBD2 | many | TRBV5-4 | CASSSGLAGVGDTQYF | TGTGCCAGCAGCTCGGGACTAGCGGGAGTTGGAGATACGCAGTATTTT
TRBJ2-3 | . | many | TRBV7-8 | CASTERAGKTDTQYF | TGTGCCAGCACCGAGCGGGCGGGAAAAACAGATACGCAGTATTTT
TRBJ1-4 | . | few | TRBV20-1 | CSARGSENEKLFF | TGCAGTGCTAGAGGGTCAGAAAATGAAAAACTGTTTTTT
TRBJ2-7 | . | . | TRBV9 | CASSVSPAYEQYF | TGTGCCAGCAGCGTCTCCCCGGCCTACGAGCAGTACTTC
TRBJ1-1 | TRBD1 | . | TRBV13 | CASSLGLTGQGDTEAFF | TGTGCCAGCAGCTTAGGCCTAACGGGACAGGGAGACACTGAAGCTTTCTTT
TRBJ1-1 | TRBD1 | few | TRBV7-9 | CASSSTGGETEAFF | TGTGCCAGCAGCAGTACAGGGGGCGAAACTGAAGCTTTCTTT
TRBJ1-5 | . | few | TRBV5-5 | CASSLALANQPQHF | TGTGCCAGCAGCTTGGCCCTCGCCAATCAGCCCCAGCATTTT